Many counts were recorded for the clone carrying this T cell receptor beta chain. Its antigen is unidentified. This specimen comes from a study of human T cells and chemical hapten exposure. Overall study findings and caveats: Patch test score was positively correlated with the counts of PT1 expanded TCRs.

Documented time point: patch test 2, 6 weeks after DPC sensitization. The treatment is: therapeutic diphenylcyclopropenone sensitization with weekly scalp DPC. MiXCR, applied by TCRdb to the RACE reads, yields one record per CDR3 protein. This sample yields around 360,000 distinct CDR3 sequences, of which about 6% are seen a single time; around 6.1% belongs to the top ten. The specimen comprised whole blood, sampled in connection with sensitization to the hapten diphenylcyclopropenone (DPC). The origin of this receptor is a woman aged 18-35 years with alopecia areata. Some clones in this sample may be carry-over from other donors' samples.

CDR3 sequence (DNA): TGTGCCACGTGGGACACCAATTCCGATAGCAATCAGCCCCAGCATTTT. Translated: CATWDTNSDSNQPQHF. The rearrangement uses TRBV7-9 and TRBJ1-5; D is perhaps TRBD1 (6 bases). The V end was cut by 10 bases, the J end by 0 bases, with 19 bases between. The CDR3 consists of 16 residues. Per germline, CDR1 SEHNR and CDR2 FQNEAQ (reference sequence).